Listed below are T cell receptor beta chains from one sample, sequenced in a study of blood T cell repertoires in COVID-19. Only in-frame clones appear in the TCRdb table, and some are missing; sequencing was by immunoSEQ multiplex PCR. The table has 400,000 or so clones, approximately 91% seen once; the top ten hold 1.5% to 1.8%. What was sequenced was peripheral blood. These receptors came from a woman in her thirties or forties with COVID-19, enrolled during active disease. Each CDR3 is given with its conserved first and last residue. Fields, in order: V gene, clone size, J gene, D gene, CDR3 DNA, CDR3 protein. A D gene is named only where the DNA matches it firmly. Part of the rows lack a size; the others show once, few, many or a class for expanded clones.

V gene: TRBV29-1; clone size: NA; J gene: TRBJ2-3; D gene: NA; CDR3 DNA: TGCAGCGTTGCCGCAGGGACAGATACGCAGTATTTT; CDR3 protein: CSVAAGTDTQYF
V gene: TRBV19; clone size: NA; J gene: TRBJ2-1; D gene: TRBD1; CDR3 DNA: TGTGCCAGTAGTATAGATCCCCCAGGGGGCGCCTTCAATGAGCAGTTCTTC; CDR3 protein: CASSIDPPGGAFNEQFF
V gene: TRBV19; clone size: NA; J gene: TRBJ1-4; D gene: TRBD1; CDR3 DNA: TGTGCCAGTAGTATAGATGGCGGGACAGGGGGCGATGAACTGTTTTTT; CDR3 protein: CASSIDGGTGGDELFF
V gene: TRBV18; clone size: NA; J gene: TRBJ2-5; D gene: NA; CDR3 DNA: TGTGCCAGCTCACCAGAGAGGGTTGAGACCCAGTACTTC; CDR3 protein: CASSPERVETQYF
V gene: TRBV7-2; clone size: once; J gene: TRBJ1-4; D gene: NA; CDR3 DNA: TGTGCCAGCAGCCGAGCAACTAATGAAAAACTGTTTTTT; CDR3 protein: CASSRATNEKLFF
V gene: TRBV5-1; clone size: NA; J gene: TRBJ2-1; D gene: TRBD2; CDR3 DNA: TGCGCCAGCAGCCCTCGTAGCGGGAGCAGGGATGATGAGCAGTTCTTC; CDR3 protein: CASSPRSGSRDDEQFF
V gene: TRBV28; clone size: NA; J gene: TRBJ2-2; D gene: NA; CDR3 DNA: TGTGCCAGCAGTTCTAGAGCGTACACCGGGGAGCTGTTTTTT; CDR3 protein: CASSSRAYTGELFF
V gene: TRBV18; clone size: NA; J gene: TRBJ1-3; D gene: NA; CDR3 DNA: TGTGCCAGCTCACCCTCACAGGGAGCCTCTGGAAACACCATATATTTT; CDR3 protein: CASSPSQGASGNTIYF
V gene: TRBV19; clone size: NA; J gene: TRBJ2-1; D gene: NA; CDR3 DNA: TGTGCCAGTAGTGCAGGGGCCAATGAGCAGTTCTTC; CDR3 protein: CASSAGANEQFF
V gene: TRBV7-2; clone size: NA; J gene: TRBJ1-5; D gene: NA; CDR3 DNA: TGTGCCAGCAGCCCGGACAGCGGCAATCAGCCCCAGCATTTT; CDR3 protein: CASSPDSGNQPQHF
V gene: TRBV27; clone size: NA; J gene: TRBJ1-5; D gene: TRBD1; CDR3 DNA: TGTGCCAGCAGTTTGAAGGGGGCCGGCAATCAGCCCCAGCATTTT; CDR3 protein: CASSLKGAGNQPQHF
V gene: TRBV5-4; clone size: NA; J gene: TRBJ2-7; D gene: TRBD1; CDR3 DNA: TGTGCCAGCAGCTCCGGGACAGTCCCCTACGAGCAGTACTTC; CDR3 protein: CASSSGTVPYEQYF
V gene: TRBV28; clone size: NA; J gene: TRBJ1-1; D gene: NA; CDR3 DNA: TGTGCCAGCATACAGGGCCTTCTAGGGGGAACTGAAGCTTTCTTT; CDR3 protein: CASIQGLLGGTEAFF
V gene: TRBV18; clone size: once; J gene: TRBJ2-7; D gene: TRBD1; CDR3 DNA: TGTGCCAGCTCTGGGACAGAGCCCTACGAGCAGTACTTC; CDR3 protein: CASSGTEPYEQYF
V gene: TRBV9; clone size: NA; J gene: TRBJ2-5; D gene: NA; CDR3 DNA: TGTGCCAGCAGCGTAGGGAGGGTAGGGCAAGAGACCCAGTACTTC; CDR3 protein: CASSVGRVGQETQYF
V gene: TRBV6-6; clone size: few; J gene: TRBJ1-1; D gene: NA; CDR3 DNA: TGTGCCAGCAGTTACCGACCTTTTGAGGTGAACACTGAAGCTTTCTTT; CDR3 protein: CASSYRPFEVNTEAFF
V gene: TRBV28; clone size: NA; J gene: TRBJ1-1; D gene: NA; CDR3 DNA: TGTGCCAGCAGTTTAGGAGGTATAGACACTGAAGCTTTCTTT; CDR3 protein: CASSLGGIDTEAFF
V gene: TRBV7-2; clone size: NA; J gene: TRBJ1-1; D gene: NA; CDR3 DNA: TGTGCCAGCAGCTTAGCGGCAGGGGAGAAAGCTTTCTTT; CDR3 protein: CASSLAAGEKAFF
V gene: TRBV3-1/TRBV3-2; clone size: NA; J gene: TRBJ2-7; D gene: NA; CDR3 DNA: TGTGCCAGCAGAACCTTTACGGGCGAGCAGTACTTC; CDR3 protein: CASRTFTGEQYF
V gene: TRBV27; clone size: NA; J gene: TRBJ2-3; D gene: TRBD1; CDR3 DNA: TGTGCCAGCAGTTTATCGAGGGACAGACCCACAGATACGCAGTATTTT; CDR3 protein: CASSLSRDRPTDTQYF
V gene: TRBV6-5; clone size: NA; J gene: TRBJ2-1; D gene: TRBD2; CDR3 DNA: TGTGCCAGCAGGTTACTAGCGGGGGTTAACAATGAGCAGTTCTTC; CDR3 protein: CASRLLAGVNNEQFF
V gene: TRBV21-1; clone size: NA; J gene: TRBJ2-3; D gene: NA; CDR3 DNA: TGTGCCAGCAGCTACCCGACGCAGAGTGGGCCTGATACGCAGTATTTT; CDR3 protein: CASSYPTQSGPDTQYF
V gene: TRBV19; clone size: NA; J gene: TRBJ1-3; D gene: TRBD1; CDR3 DNA: TGTGCCAGTAGTATAGACTCCGGACAGGCTACTGGAAACACCATATATTTT; CDR3 protein: CASSIDSGQATGNTIYF
V gene: TRBV7-2; clone size: NA; J gene: TRBJ2-3; D gene: TRBD2; CDR3 DNA: TGTGCCAGCAGCCTCACTAGTGGCGGGAGGGGGGCAGATACGCAGTATTTT; CDR3 protein: CASSLTSGGRGADTQYF
V gene: TRBV18; clone size: NA; J gene: TRBJ1-5; D gene: TRBD1; CDR3 DNA: TGTGCCAGCTCAGCGGGACAGGGGGCTTCTCAGCCCCAGCATTTT; CDR3 protein: CASSAGQGASQPQHF
V gene: TRBV5-1; clone size: NA; J gene: TRBJ2-7; D gene: NA; CDR3 DNA: TGCGCCAGCAGCGCGGATATCGGGACATCTGGGTACTTC; CDR3 protein: CASSADIGTSGYF
V gene: TRBV5-6; clone size: NA; J gene: TRBJ2-7; D gene: NA; CDR3 DNA: TGTGCCAGCAGCGTAACCGGGAGCTCCTACGAGCAGTACTTC; CDR3 protein: CASSVTGSSYEQYF
V gene: TRBV4-1; clone size: NA; J gene: TRBJ2-1; D gene: NA; CDR3 DNA: TGCGCCAGCAGCCGCGAACCCCGGGCCGGAGGATTCAATGAGCAGTTCTTC; CDR3 protein: CASSREPRAGGFNEQFF
V gene: TRBV5-6; clone size: NA; J gene: TRBJ2-6; D gene: NA; CDR3 DNA: TGTGCCAGCAGCCCCAGAGGCCTAGCTGGGGCCAACGTCCTGACTTTC; CDR3 protein: CASSPRGLAGANVLTF
V gene: TRBV19; clone size: once; J gene: TRBJ2-5; D gene: NA; CDR3 DNA: TGTGCCAGTAGTATGGAGACTCCAGAAGAGACCCAGTACTTC; CDR3 protein: CASSMETPEETQYF
V gene: TRBV7-2; clone size: NA; J gene: TRBJ1-4; D gene: NA; CDR3 DNA: TGTGCCAGCAGCTCCGATAGGGTCAGGGGTGGAGAAAAACTGTTTTTT; CDR3 protein: CASSSDRVRGGEKLFF
V gene: TRBV4-2; clone size: NA; J gene: TRBJ1-1; D gene: NA; CDR3 DNA: TGTGCCAGCAGCCCGAGGGCCAGGGAGGTCACTGAAGCTTTCTTT; CDR3 protein: CASSPRAREVTEAFF
V gene: TRBV5-1; clone size: NA; J gene: TRBJ1-1; D gene: NA; CDR3 DNA: TGCGCCAGCAGCCAACAGGCTACGAACACTGAAGCTTTCTTT; CDR3 protein: CASSQQATNTEAFF
V gene: TRBV19; clone size: NA; J gene: TRBJ2-7; D gene: NA; CDR3 DNA: TGTGCCAGTAGTAATAATGGGGGGTCCTACGAGCAGTACTTC; CDR3 protein: CASSNNGGSYEQYF
V gene: TRBV29-1; clone size: NA; J gene: TRBJ2-5; D gene: TRBD2; CDR3 DNA: TGCAGCGTTGTGACGGGAGGTGAGACCCAGTACTTC; CDR3 protein: CSVVTGGETQYF
V gene: TRBV6-6; clone size: once; J gene: TRBJ2-1; D gene: NA; CDR3 DNA: TGTGCCAGCAGTTACGACGGGACTCTGGCTGAGCAGTTCTTC; CDR3 protein: CASSYDGTLAEQFF
V gene: TRBV11-2; clone size: once; J gene: TRBJ1-3; D gene: NA; CDR3 DNA: TGTGCCAGCAGCTTAGGGACAGTCTCTGGAAACACCATATATTTT; CDR3 protein: CASSLGTVSGNTIYF
V gene: TRBV15; clone size: NA; J gene: TRBJ1-4; D gene: TRBD1; CDR3 DNA: TGTGCCACCAGCCCCGGGACAGGGGCGGGTTTGGCTAATGAAAAACTGTTTTTT; CDR3 protein: CATSPGTGAGLANEKLFF
V gene: TRBV7-2; clone size: NA; J gene: TRBJ2-7; D gene: NA; CDR3 DNA: TGTGCCAGCAGCCCAGGAGGGATACTGTACGAGCAGTACTTC; CDR3 protein: CASSPGGILYEQYF
V gene: TRBV9; clone size: NA; J gene: TRBJ2-7; D gene: TRBD2; CDR3 DNA: TGTGCCAGCAGCGTGGGACTAGCGGGAAGCTACGAGCAGTACTTC; CDR3 protein: CASSVGLAGSYEQYF
V gene: TRBV28; clone size: NA; J gene: TRBJ1-6; D gene: NA; CDR3 DNA: TGTGCCAGCAGTTTCCCGGGACAAACTAATTCACCCCTCCACTTT; CDR3 protein: CASSFPGQTNSPLHF
V gene: TRBV5-1; clone size: NA; J gene: TRBJ2-2; D gene: TRBD1; CDR3 DNA: TGCGCCAGCAGCTTGGGACAGGGGACTAACACCGGGGAGCTGTTTTTT; CDR3 protein: CASSLGQGTNTGELFF
V gene: TRBV28; clone size: once; J gene: TRBJ1-4; D gene: NA; CDR3 DNA: TGTGCCAGCAGTTCTTTCTTACGGCGCGGGGGGACATCAACTAATGAAAAACTGTTTTTT; CDR3 protein: CASSSFLRRGGTSTNEKLFF
V gene: TRBV12-5; clone size: NA; J gene: TRBJ2-1; D gene: TRBD2; CDR3 DNA: TGTGCTAGTGGTCCAGCGGGAGATGAGCAGTTCTTC; CDR3 protein: CASGPAGDEQFF
V gene: TRBV4-1; clone size: NA; J gene: TRBJ1-3; D gene: NA; CDR3 DNA: TGCGCCAGCAGCCAAAAGATTCCAGAGGGCACTGGAAACACCATATATTTT; CDR3 protein: CASSQKIPEGTGNTIYF
V gene: TRBV9; clone size: NA; J gene: TRBJ1-4; D gene: TRBD1; CDR3 DNA: TGTGCCAGCAGCTCTCTCGGAGGGGACAGGGCTAATGAAAAACTGTTTTTT; CDR3 protein: CASSSLGGDRANEKLFF
V gene: TRBV5-1; clone size: NA; J gene: TRBJ2-1; D gene: NA; CDR3 DNA: TGCGCCAGCGGGTCGGTGCGGAGCTCCTACAATGAGCAGTTCTTC; CDR3 protein: CASGSVRSSYNEQFF
V gene: TRBV7-9; clone size: NA; J gene: TRBJ2-3; D gene: TRBD2; CDR3 DNA: TGTGCCAGCAGCTCCTTGAGCGGGGGCACCGACACAGATACGCAGTATTTT; CDR3 protein: CASSSLSGGTDTDTQYF
V gene: TRBV10-3; clone size: NA; J gene: TRBJ2-2; D gene: TRBD2; CDR3 DNA: TGTGCCATCAGCGGGACTAGCGGGAGCGGGGAGCTGTTTTTT; CDR3 protein: CAISGTSGSGELFF
V gene: TRBV28; clone size: NA; J gene: TRBJ1-2; D gene: TRBD1; CDR3 DNA: TGTGCCAGCAGTTTTCCGGACAGGGCTTATGGCTACACCTTC; CDR3 protein: CASSFPDRAYGYTF
V gene: TRBV27; clone size: NA; J gene: TRBJ2-5; D gene: TRBD1; CDR3 DNA: TGTGCCAGCAGCTCCTTGAGGGGGACAGGGAGGCAAGAGACCCAGTACTTC; CDR3 protein: CASSSLRGTGRQETQYF
V gene: TRBV28; clone size: NA; J gene: TRBJ2-7; D gene: TRBD1; CDR3 DNA: TGTGCCAGCAGGGTGACAGGGCTTACGAACGAGCAGTACTTC; CDR3 protein: CASRVTGLTNEQYF